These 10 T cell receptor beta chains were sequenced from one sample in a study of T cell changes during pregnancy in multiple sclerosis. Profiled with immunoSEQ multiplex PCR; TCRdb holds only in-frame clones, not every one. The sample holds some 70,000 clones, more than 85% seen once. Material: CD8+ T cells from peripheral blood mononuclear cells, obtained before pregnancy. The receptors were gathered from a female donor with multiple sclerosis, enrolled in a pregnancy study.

The DNA for the CDR3 is TGTGCCAGCAGTGGGGGCACCGGGTACTTCGATGAGCAGTTCTTC. This gives the protein CASSGGTGYFDEQFF. The chain employs TRBV6-1 and TRBJ2-1; D is perhaps TRBD1 (5 bases). The germline CDR1 and CDR2 sequences are MNHNS and SASEGT. CDR3 size: 15 residues. The V end was cut by 4 bases, the J end by 8 bases, with 18 bases between.

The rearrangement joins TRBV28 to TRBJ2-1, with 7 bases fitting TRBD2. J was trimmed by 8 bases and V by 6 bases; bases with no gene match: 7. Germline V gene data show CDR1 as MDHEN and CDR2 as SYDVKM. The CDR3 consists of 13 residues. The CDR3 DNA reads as TGTGCCAGCAGCTACATAGGGAGGGATGAGCAGTTCTTC. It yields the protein CASSYIGRDEQFF.

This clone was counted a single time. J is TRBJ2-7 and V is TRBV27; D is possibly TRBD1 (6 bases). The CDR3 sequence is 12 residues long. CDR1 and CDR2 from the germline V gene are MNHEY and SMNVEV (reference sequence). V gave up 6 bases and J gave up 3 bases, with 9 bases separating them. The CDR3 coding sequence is TGTGCCAGCAGGCAGGGGCTCTACGAGCAGTACTTC. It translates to CASRQGLYEQYF.

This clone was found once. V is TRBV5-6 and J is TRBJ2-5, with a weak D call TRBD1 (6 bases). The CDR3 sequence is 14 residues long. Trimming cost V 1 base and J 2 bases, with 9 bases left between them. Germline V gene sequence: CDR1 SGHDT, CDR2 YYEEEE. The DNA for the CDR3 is TGTGCCAGCAGCTTGACAGGGACGCAAGAGACCCAGTACTTC. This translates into CASSLTGTQETQYF.

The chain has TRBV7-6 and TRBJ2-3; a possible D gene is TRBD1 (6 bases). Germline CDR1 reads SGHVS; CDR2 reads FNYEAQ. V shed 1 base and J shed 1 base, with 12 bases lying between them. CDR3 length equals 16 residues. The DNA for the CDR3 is TGTGCCAGCAGCTTAGGAGGGGGTTTCGGCACAGATACGCAGTATTTT. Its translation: CASSLGGGFGTDTQYF.

In DNA form, the CDR3 reads TGTGCCAGCAGCTTAATACAAATGGACACTGAAGCTTTCTTT. Amino acids: CASSLIQMDTEAFF. The chain links TRBV5-5 to TRBJ1-1; the D is unclear. The V and J ends lost 2 bases and 3 bases respectively, with 11 bases between them. From germline, CDR1 is SGHKS and CDR2 YYEKEE (reference sequence). The CDR3 runs to 14 residues.

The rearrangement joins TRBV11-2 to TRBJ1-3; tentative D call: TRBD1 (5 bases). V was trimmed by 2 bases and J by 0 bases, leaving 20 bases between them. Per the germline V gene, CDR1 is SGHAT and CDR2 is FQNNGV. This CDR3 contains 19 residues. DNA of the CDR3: TGTGCCAGCAGCTTATATTTCGGGGGGAGTGGAGTCTCTGGAAACACCATATATTTT. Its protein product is CASSLYFGGSGVSGNTIYF.

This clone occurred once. The CDR3 reads CASSQEGGFVYGYTF. CDR3 DNA sequence: TGCGCCAGCAGCCAAGAAGGAGGGTTCGTCTATGGCTACACCTTC. The chain employs TRBV4-1 and TRBJ1-2, with D hard to call. The ends were cut back, 0 bases at V and 4 bases at J, with 12 bases in the middle. The CDR3 is 15 residues long. Germline V gene data show CDR1 as MGHRA and CDR2 as YSYEKL.

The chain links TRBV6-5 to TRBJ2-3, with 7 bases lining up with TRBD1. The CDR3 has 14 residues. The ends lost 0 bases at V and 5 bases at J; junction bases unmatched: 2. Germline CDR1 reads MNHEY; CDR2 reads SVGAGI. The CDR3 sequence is CASSYSGGKDTQYF. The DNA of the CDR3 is TGTGCCAGCAGTTACTCAGGGGGCAAAGATACGCAGTATTTT.

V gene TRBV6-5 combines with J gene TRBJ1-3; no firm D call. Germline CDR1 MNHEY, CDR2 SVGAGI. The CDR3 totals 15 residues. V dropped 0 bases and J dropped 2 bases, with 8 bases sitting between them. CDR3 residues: CASSYSSNAGNTIYF. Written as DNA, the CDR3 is TGTGCCAGCAGTTACTCGAGCAACGCTGGAAACACCATATATTTT.